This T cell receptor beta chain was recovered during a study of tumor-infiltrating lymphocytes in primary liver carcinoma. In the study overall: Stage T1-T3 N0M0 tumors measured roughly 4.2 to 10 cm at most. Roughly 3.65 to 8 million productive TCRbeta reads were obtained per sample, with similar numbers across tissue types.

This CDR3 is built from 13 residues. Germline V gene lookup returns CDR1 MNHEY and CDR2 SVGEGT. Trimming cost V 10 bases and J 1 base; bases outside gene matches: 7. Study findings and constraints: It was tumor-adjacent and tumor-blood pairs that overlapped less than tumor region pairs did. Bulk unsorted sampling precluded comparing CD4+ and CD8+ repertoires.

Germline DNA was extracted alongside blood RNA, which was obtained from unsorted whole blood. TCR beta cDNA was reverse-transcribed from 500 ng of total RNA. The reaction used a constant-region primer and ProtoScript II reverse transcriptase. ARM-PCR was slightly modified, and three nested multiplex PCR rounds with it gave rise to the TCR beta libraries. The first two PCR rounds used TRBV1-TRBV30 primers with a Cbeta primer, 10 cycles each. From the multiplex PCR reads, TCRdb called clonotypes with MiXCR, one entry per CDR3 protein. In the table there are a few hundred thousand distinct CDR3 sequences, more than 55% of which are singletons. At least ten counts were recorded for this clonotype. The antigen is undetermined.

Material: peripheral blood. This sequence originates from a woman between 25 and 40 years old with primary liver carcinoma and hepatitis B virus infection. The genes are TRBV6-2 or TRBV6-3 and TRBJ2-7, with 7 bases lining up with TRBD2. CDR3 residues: CAILERGSYEQYF. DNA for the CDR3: TGTGCCATCCTCGAGCGGGGATCCTACGAGCAGTACTTC.